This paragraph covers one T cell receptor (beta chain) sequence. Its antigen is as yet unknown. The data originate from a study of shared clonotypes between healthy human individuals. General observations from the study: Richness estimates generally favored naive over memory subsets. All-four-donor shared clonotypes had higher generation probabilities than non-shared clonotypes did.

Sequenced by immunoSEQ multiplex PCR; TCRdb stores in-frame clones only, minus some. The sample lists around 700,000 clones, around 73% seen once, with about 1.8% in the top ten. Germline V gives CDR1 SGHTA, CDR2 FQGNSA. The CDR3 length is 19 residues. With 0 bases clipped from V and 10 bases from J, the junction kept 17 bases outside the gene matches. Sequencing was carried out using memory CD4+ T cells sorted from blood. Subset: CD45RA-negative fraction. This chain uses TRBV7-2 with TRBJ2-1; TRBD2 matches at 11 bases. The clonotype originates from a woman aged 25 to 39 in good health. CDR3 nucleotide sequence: TGTGCCAGCAGCTTAGCTGTGCGTCGGGGACTAGCGGATCTCAAGGAGCAGTTCTTC. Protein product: CASSLAVRRGLADLKEQFF.